These 20 T cell receptor beta chains originate from one sample sequenced in a study of cytomegalovirus exposure and HLA in healthy donors. PCR amplification relied on 60 Vbeta primers (plus 13 Jbeta primers). This table comes from immunoSEQ multiplex PCR, and its TCRdb copy is limited to in-frame clones, with some not included. The data hold approximately 160,000 clones, with more than 65% observed a single time. Material: PBMCs. Receptors were obtained from a male donor in good health and CMV-seronegative.

The rearrangement joins TRBV19 to TRBJ1-1; tentatively, D is TRBD1 (5 bases). V lost 3 bases to trimming and J lost 1 base, with 15 bases between them. The CDR3 has 16 residues. The germline V gene encodes CDR1 LNHDA and CDR2 SQIVND (reference sequence). The CDR3 DNA is TGTGCCAGTAGTATTAGGAGCCCCAGGGCGAACACTGAAGCTTTCTTT. This codes for CASSIRSPRANTEAFF. Variable domain in full (rest from reference TRBV19 and TRBJ1-1): DGGITQSPKYLFRKEGQNVTLSCEQNLNHDAMYWYRQDPGQGLRLIYYSQIVNDFQKGDIAEGYSVSREKKESFPLTVTSAQKNPTAFYLCASSIRSPRANTEAFFGQGTRLTVV.

This clone was picked up one time. The chain employs TRBV6-1 and TRBJ2-7; 7 positions agree with TRBD2. Per germline, CDR1 MNHNS and CDR2 SASEGT. The J segment lost 9 bases and the V segment lost 4 bases, leaving 6 bases of the junction unmatched. The CDR3 is 12 amino acids. CDR3 amino acids: CASSAGLSMQYF. CDR3 DNA: TGTGCCAGCAGTGCGGGACTAAGTATGCAGTACTTC.

The gene calls are TRBV5-1 and TRBJ2-5; D is perhaps TRBD1 (6 bases). Germline V gene sequence: CDR1 SGHRS, CDR2 YFSETQ. V lost 4 bases to trimming and J lost 2 bases, with 18 bases between them. This CDR3 region has 16 residues. In DNA, the CDR3 is TGCGCCAGCAGCCCGAGACAGGTGAATGTTCAAGAGACCCAGTACTTC. This encodes CASSPRQVNVQETQYF. The full variable domain, with the rest looked up from reference TRBV5-1 and TRBJ2-5, is KAGVTQTPRYLIKTRGQQVTLSCSPISGHRSVSWYQQTPGQGLQFLFEYFSETQRNKGNFPGRFSGRQFSNSRSEMNVSTLELGDSALYLCASSPRQVNVQETQYFGPGTRLLVL.

This clone has a handful of counts. In the same sample, other DNA sequences code for this CDR3. The V gene is TRBV6-4, the J gene TRBJ1-1, with D possibly being TRBD1 (5 bases). CDR3 length: 13 residues. In germline, CDR1 is MRHNA, CDR2 SNTAGT. Trimming removed 6 bases from V and 1 base from J, with 9 bases in between. The CDR3, as DNA: TGTGCCAGCAGCTCCGACAGGAACACTGAAGCTTTCTTT. It encodes CASSSDRNTEAFF.

The J gene is TRBJ2-1, the V gene TRBV5-4; 12 nucleotides line up with TRBD1. Trimming removed 3 bases from V and 8 bases from J; junction bases left unmatched: 3. This CDR3 spans 14 amino acids. Germline V gene lookup returns CDR1 SGHNT and CDR2 YYREEE (reference sequence). This chain's CDR3 is CASSWDRGLDEQFF. As DNA, the CDR3 is TGTGCCAGCAGCTGGGACAGGGGGCTCGATGAGCAGTTCTTC.

This clone was seen a single time. This chain uses TRBV30 with TRBJ2-3; D is uncertain. CDR1 and CDR2 from the germline V gene are GTSNPN and SVGIG (reference sequence). The CDR3 spans 12 residues. Deletions cut 3 bases from V and 6 bases from J, with 10 bases between. The CDR3 bases are TGTGCCTGGAGCCCTCCTAGGGATACGCAGTATTTT. Residues: CAWSPPRDTQYF.

This chain links TRBV2 with TRBJ1-5, with a weak D call TRBD1 (5 bases). This CDR3 contains 15 residues. Germline V CDR1 and CDR2: SNHLY, FYNNEI. The V and J ends lost 7 bases and 2 bases respectively, with 15 bases between them. The CDR3 spells CASMGQPSGNQPQHF. CDR3 in DNA: TGTGCCAGCATGGGGCAGCCGTCTGGCAATCAGCCCCAGCATTTT.

V gene TRBV18 combines with J gene TRBJ1-6, with a possible D match to TRBD1 (5 bases). The CDR3 extends over 14 amino acids. V was cut by 0 bases and J by 7 bases, with 7 bases left in between. Germline V gives CDR1 KGHSH, CDR2 LQKENI. The chain's CDR3 is CASSPPQGNSPLHF. The CDR3 region has the DNA TGTGCCAGCTCACCACCCCAGGGCAATTCACCCCTCCACTTT.

As regards this clone: A read error may produce the germline difference seen at one junction end. The V gene is TRBV5-4, the J gene TRBJ2-7; 10 nucleotides line up with TRBD1. Germline values: CDR1 SGHNT, CDR2 YYREEE (reference sequence). The CDR3 contains 14 residues. Here the CDR3 reads CATSSGQGYYEQYF. The CDR3 nucleotides are TGTGCCACCAGCTCGGGACAGGGGTACTACGAGCAGTACTTC.

The chain carries TRBV6-1 and TRBJ2-3, with 7 bases fitting TRBD2. The CDR3 loop spans 13 amino acids. Trimming took 6 bases from V and 8 from J; bases not matched to a gene: 8. Germline values: CDR1 MNHNS, CDR2 SASEGT. CDR3 protein: CASRNYRGVTQYF. As DNA, the CDR3 is TGTGCCAGCAGAAACTACCGGGGGGTTACGCAGTATTTT.

The chain combines TRBV6-1 with TRBJ2-1, with D tentatively TRBD1 (5 bases). CDR1 is MNHNS, CDR2 SASEGT, per germline. V was pared by 5 bases and J by 14 bases, with 19 bases between. CDR3 length: 13 amino acids. CDR3 nucleotide sequence: TGTGCCAGCAGTCAGAGAACCGACAGCTTTGAGTTCTTC. The encoded protein is CASSQRTDSFEFF.

This chain links TRBV7-9 with TRBJ1-4; maybe TRBD1 (5 bases). V lost 5 bases to trimming and J lost 0 bases, with 13 bases between them. The CDR3 is 16 amino acids. Germline lookup yields CDR1 SEHNR and CDR2 FQNEAQ (reference sequence). The CDR3 loop is CASSPGQGATNEKLFF. CDR3 sequence (DNA): TGTGCCAGCAGCCCTGGGCAGGGCGCAACTAATGAAAAACTGTTTTTT.

V is TRBV7-9 and J is TRBJ2-5, with a possible D match to TRBD1 (5 bases). Trimming removed 3 bases at V and 2 bases at J, with 13 bases between. The CDR3 extends over 15 amino acids. The germline V gene has CDR1 SEHNR and CDR2 FQNEAQ (reference sequence). The CDR3 loop is CASSFSLGVQETQYF. The DNA of the CDR3 is TGTGCCAGCAGCTTTTCTCTAGGGGTACAAGAGACCCAGTACTTC.

About this clone: The junction departs from germline at one end; a sequencing error may be responsible. The chain recombines TRBV7-9 with TRBJ2-3, with D hard to call. Looked up from germline, CDR1 is SEHNR and CDR2 is FQNEAQ (reference sequence). CDR3 length: 12 residues. The CDR3 DNA reads as TGTTCCAGCAGCGCCGGGACAGATACGCAGTATTTT. The encoded protein is CSSSAGTDTQYF.

The rearrangement uses TRBV29-1 and TRBJ2-3; 10 bases line up with TRBD2. Germline V CDR1 and CDR2: SQVTM, ANQGSEA. V dropped 6 bases and J dropped 6; count of bases not matched to a gene: 3. CDR3 size: 12 residues. In nucleotides, the CDR3 is TGCAGCGTAGGTAGCGGGAGGGATACGCAGTATTTT. This encodes CSVGSGRDTQYF.

The V and J genes are TRBV7-2 and TRBJ2-5, with D perhaps matching TRBD1 (5 bases). The germline V and J ends were trimmed by 4 bases and 5 bases, with 20 bases remaining between them. CDR3 length: 16 amino acids. Germline assignment: CDR1 SGHTA and CDR2 FQGNSA. CDR3 amino acids: CASSYTRTNPLETQYF. In DNA, the CDR3 is TGTGCCAGCAGCTACACTCGGACAAACCCGTTGGAGACCCAGTACTTC.

The chain uses TRBV18 and TRBJ1-5; D is perhaps TRBD1 (6 bases). Looked up from germline, CDR1 is KGHSH and CDR2 is LQKENI. V was shortened by 2 bases and J by 1 base, with 9 bases between the two germline ends. This CDR3 spans 15 amino acids. The CDR3 sequence: CASSPGQPSNQPQHF. DNA for the CDR3: TGTGCCAGCTCACCAGGACAGCCCAGCAATCAGCCCCAGCATTTT.

This clone showed up just a few times. The V gene is TRBV6-6, the J gene TRBJ1-4; 11 bases match TRBD1. The CDR3 length is 12 residues. CDR1 and CDR2 from the germline V gene are MNHNY and SVGAGI (reference sequence). With 8 bases clipped from V and 7 bases from J, the junction kept 0 bases outside the gene matches. CDR3 in amino acids: CASGQGAEKLFF. The CDR3 nucleotides are TGTGCCAGCGGACAGGGGGCTGAAAAACTGTTTTTT.

The genes are TRBV6-1 and TRBJ1-2, with 8 bases fitting TRBD1. Trimming removed 6 bases from V and 7 bases from J; junction bases left unmatched: 7. CDR3 size: 13 residues. Germline CDR1 and CDR2: MNHNS and SASEGT. This CDR3 is CASSNGQGGGYTF. CDR3 nucleotide sequence: TGTGCCAGCAGCAACGGACAGGGTGGTGGCTACACCTTC.

This clone has only a few counts. The chain employs TRBV9 and TRBJ1-2; D is possibly TRBD1 (5 bases). Germline V lookup: CDR1 SGDLS, CDR2 YYNGEE. This CDR3 contains 13 residues. Deletions cut 3 bases from V and 4 bases from J, with 10 bases between. In nucleotides, the CDR3 is TGTGCCAGCAGCGCAACAGGCTCCTATGGCTACACCTTC. It translates to CASSATGSYGYTF.